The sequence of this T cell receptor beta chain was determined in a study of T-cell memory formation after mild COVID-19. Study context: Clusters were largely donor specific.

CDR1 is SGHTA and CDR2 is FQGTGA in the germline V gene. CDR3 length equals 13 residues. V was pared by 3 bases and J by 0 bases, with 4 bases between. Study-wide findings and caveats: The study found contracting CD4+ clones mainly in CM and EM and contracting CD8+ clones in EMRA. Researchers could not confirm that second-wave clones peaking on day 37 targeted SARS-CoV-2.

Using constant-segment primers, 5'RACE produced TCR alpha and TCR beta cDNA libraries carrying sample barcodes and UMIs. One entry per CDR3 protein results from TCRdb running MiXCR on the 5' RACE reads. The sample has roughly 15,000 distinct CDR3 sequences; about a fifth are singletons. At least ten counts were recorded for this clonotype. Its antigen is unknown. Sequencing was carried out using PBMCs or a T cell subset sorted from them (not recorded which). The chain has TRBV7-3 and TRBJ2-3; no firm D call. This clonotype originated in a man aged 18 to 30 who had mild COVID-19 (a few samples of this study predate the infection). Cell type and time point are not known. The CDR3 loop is CASSFGSTDTQYF. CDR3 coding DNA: TGTGCCAGCAGCTTTGGGAGCACAGATACGCAGTATTTT.